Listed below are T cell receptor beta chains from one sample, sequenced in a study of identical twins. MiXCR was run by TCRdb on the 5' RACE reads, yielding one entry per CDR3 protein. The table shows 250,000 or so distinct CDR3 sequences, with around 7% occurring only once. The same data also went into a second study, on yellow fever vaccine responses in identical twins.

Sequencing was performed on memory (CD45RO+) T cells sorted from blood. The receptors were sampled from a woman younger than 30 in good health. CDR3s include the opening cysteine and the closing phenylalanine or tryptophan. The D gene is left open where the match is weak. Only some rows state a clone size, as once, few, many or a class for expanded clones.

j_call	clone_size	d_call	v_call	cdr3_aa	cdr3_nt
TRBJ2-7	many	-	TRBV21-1	CASSKEETSGSLDEQYF	TGTGCCAGCAGCAAAGAAGAGACTAGCGGGAGCCTCGACGAGCAGTACTTC
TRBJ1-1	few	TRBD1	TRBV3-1	CASSRGTEAEAFF	TGTGCCAGCAGCAGAGGGACAGAGGCTGAAGCTTTCTTT
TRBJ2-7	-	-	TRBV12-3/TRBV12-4	CASRYSGSSYEQYF	TGTGCCAGCAGATACAGCGGAAGCTCCTACGAGCAGTACTTC
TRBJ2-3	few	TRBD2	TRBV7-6	CASSLGTSGSTDTQYF	TGTGCCAGCAGCCTCGGGACTAGCGGCAGCACAGATACGCAGTATTTT
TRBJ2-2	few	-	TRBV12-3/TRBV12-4	CASSFGGTGELFF	TGTGCCAGCAGTTTTGGCGGGACCGGGGAGCTGTTTTTT
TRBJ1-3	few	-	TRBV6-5	CASSYYAGVAPGNTIYF	TGTGCCAGCAGTTACTATGCAGGGGTGGCTCCAGGGAACACCATATATTTT
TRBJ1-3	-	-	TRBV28	CASSTQTVSSGNTIYF	TGTGCCAGCAGTACGCAAACAGTGTCCTCTGGAAACACCATATATTTT
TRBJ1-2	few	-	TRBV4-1	CASSQDPASRLGYTF	TGCGCCAGCAGCCAGGATCCCGCGTCTCGACTGGGCTACACCTTC
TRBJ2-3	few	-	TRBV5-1	CASSLELLGDTQYF	TGCGCCAGCAGCTTGGAACTGCTGGGGGATACGCAGTATTTT
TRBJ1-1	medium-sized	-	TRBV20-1	CSSTEDLNTEAFF	TGCAGTTCGACGGAGGATTTGAACACTGAAGCTTTCTTT
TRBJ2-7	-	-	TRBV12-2	CASPPGQDLGQYF	TGTGCAAGTCCCCCAGGGCAGGATCTCGGGCAGTACTTC
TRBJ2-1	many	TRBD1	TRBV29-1	CSAKQGNNEQFF	TGCAGCGCCAAACAGGGGAACAATGAGCAGTTCTTC
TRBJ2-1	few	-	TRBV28	CASSLRIALSYNEQFF	TGTGCCAGCAGTTTAAGAATAGCTCTCTCCTACAATGAGCAGTTCTTC
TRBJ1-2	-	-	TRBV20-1	CSAPAPQGKANYGYTF	TGCAGTGCCCCTGCCCCGCAGGGCAAGGCTAACTATGGCTACACCTTC
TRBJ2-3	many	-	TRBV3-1	CASGARDTQYF	TGTGCCAGCGGGGCCCGGGATACGCAGTATTTT
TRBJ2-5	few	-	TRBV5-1	CASSLATSRETQYF	TGCGCCAGCAGCTTGGCCACATCGAGAGAGACCCAGTACTTC
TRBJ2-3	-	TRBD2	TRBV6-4	CASSALAGVTDTQYF	TGTGCCAGCAGTGCACTAGCGGGAGTCACAGATACGCAGTATTTT
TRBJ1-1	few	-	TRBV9	CASSVSGQNTEAFF	TGTGCCAGCAGCGTGAGCGGTCAGAACACTGAAGCTTTCTTT
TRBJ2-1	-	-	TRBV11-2	CASSPGTRRRSNEQFF	TGTGCCAGCAGCCCCGGGACCCGACGGCGTTCCAATGAGCAGTTCTTC
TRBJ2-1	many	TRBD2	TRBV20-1	CSAGLAGDEQFF	TGCAGTGCGGGACTAGCGGGAGATGAGCAGTTCTTC
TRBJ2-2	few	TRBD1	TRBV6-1	CASSALVGDRDTGELFF	TGTGCCAGCAGTGCCCTAGTGGGGGACAGAGACACCGGGGAGCTGTTTTTT
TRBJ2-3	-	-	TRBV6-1	CASSDDPGSADTQYF	TGTGCCAGCAGTGATGACCCCGGGTCTGCAGATACGCAGTATTTT
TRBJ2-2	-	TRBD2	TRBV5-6	CASSAAGYKRENTGELFF	TGTGCCAGCAGCGCCGCCGGGTATAAGCGGGAGAACACCGGGGAGCTGTTTTTT
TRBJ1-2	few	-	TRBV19	CASQTGGGRLPSLNGYTF	TGTGCCAGTCAGACCGGGGGGGGAAGGCTCCCCTCTCTAAATGGCTACACCTTC
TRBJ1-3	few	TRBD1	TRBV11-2	CASSQNQGGGNTIYF	TGTGCCAGCAGCCAAAATCAGGGGGGAGGAAACACCATATATTTT
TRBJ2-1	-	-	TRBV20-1	CSASRDLEQFF	TGCAGTGCTAGCCGGGACCTGGAGCAGTTCTTC
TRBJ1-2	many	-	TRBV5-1	CASSDNRASYTF	TGCGCCAGCAGCGATAACAGGGCTAGCTACACCTTC
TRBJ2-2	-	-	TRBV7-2	CASSSQSLNTGELFF	TGTGCCAGCAGCTCCCAGTCCCTGAACACCGGGGAGCTGTTTTTT
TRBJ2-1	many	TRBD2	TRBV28	CASWAGGYEQFF	TGTGCCAGCTGGGCGGGAGGGTATGAGCAGTTCTTC
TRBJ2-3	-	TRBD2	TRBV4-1	CASSQGIWTSTTDTQYF	TGCGCCAGCAGCCAAGGAATTTGGACTAGCACGACAGATACGCAGTATTTT
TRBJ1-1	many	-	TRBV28	CASKKVGQGFTEAFF	TGTGCCAGCAAAAAAGTCGGGCAGGGGTTCACTGAAGCTTTCTTT
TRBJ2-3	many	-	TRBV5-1	CASSLGRGRNTDTQYF	TGCGCCAGCAGCTTGGGACGGGGTCGGAACACAGATACGCAGTATTTT
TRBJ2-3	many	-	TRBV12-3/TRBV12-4	CASSRLNGDTQYF	TGTGCCAGCAGTAGACTAAACGGGGATACGCAGTATTTT
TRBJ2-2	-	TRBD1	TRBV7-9	CASSTRQGAGGELFF	TGTGCCAGCAGCACCCGACAGGGGGCGGGCGGGGAGCTGTTTTTT
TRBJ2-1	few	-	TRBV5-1	CASSLDWGNNEQFF	TGCGCCAGCAGCTTGGACTGGGGTAACAATGAGCAGTTCTTC
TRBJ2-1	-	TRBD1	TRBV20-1	CSARAGTAYNEQFF	TGCAGTGCTAGAGCCGGGACAGCCTACAATGAGCAGTTCTTC
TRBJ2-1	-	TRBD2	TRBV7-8	CASSLPTSGGYNEQFF	TGTGCCAGCAGCTTACCCACTAGCGGGGGCTACAATGAGCAGTTCTTC
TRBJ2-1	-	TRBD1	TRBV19	CASSISGTGNNEQFF	TGTGCCAGTAGTATTTCCGGGACAGGGAACAATGAGCAGTTCTTC
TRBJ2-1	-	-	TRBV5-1	CASSLGLVSLYNEQFF	TGCGCCAGCAGCTTGGGCCTGGTCAGCTTGTACAATGAGCAGTTCTTC
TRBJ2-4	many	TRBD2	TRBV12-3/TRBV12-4	CASTTSAGENIQYF	TGTGCCAGCACGACTAGCGCCGGGGAAAACATTCAGTACTTC
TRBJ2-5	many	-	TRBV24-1	CATSAATGPGETQYF	TGTGCCACCAGTGCCGCTACAGGGCCCGGGGAGACCCAGTACTTC
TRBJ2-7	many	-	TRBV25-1	CASSEWGDSYEQYF	TGTGCCAGCAGTGAGTGGGGGGACTCCTACGAGCAGTACTTC
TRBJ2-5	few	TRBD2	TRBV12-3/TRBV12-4	CASSFSSGVFQETQYF	TGTGCCAGCAGTTTTAGTAGCGGGGTGTTCCAAGAGACCCAGTACTTC
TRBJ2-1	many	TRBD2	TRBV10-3	CAISEAVSSGSPGQFF	TGTGCCATCAGTGAGGCGGTGTCTAGCGGGAGTCCTGGGCAGTTCTTC
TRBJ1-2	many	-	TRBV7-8	CASSLGRGVGYTF	TGTGCCAGCAGCTTAGGCAGGGGCGTTGGCTACACCTTC
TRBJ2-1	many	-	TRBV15	CATSQGGFNNEQFF	TGTGCCACCAGCCAGGGGGGATTCAACAATGAGCAGTTCTTC
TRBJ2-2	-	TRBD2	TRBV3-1	CASSQGLAGITGELFF	TGTGCCAGCAGCCAGGGACTAGCGGGAATAACCGGGGAGCTGTTTTTT